The 11 T cell receptor beta chains below were found in one sample sequenced in a study of cytomegalovirus exposure and HLA in healthy donors (dated by TCRdb to 2015 to 2018). Receptor amplification or capture employed the immunoSEQ multiplex PCR assay. For the multiplex PCR, a mixture combining 60 forward primers for TCR Vbeta segments and 13 reverse primers for TCR Jbeta segments was used. TCRdb's version of the immuneACCESS table is confined to in-frame rearrangements and falls short of the full clone set. An unresolved V gene accounts for under half of the shortfall where checked; the remainder is of unknown origin. The sample table holds some 140,000 clones, of which over 70% were seen once. Around 1.3% of the sample goes to the ten largest clones. Material: PBMCs. The receptors here all came from a woman between 40 and 55 years old in good health and CMV-seronegative.

This clone was seen only a few times. The chain is built from TRBV19 and TRBJ1-5, with D possibly matching TRBD1 (6 bases). From germline, CDR1 is LNHDA and CDR2 SQIVND (reference sequence). V was pared by 6 bases and J by 4 bases, with 13 bases between. There are 14 residues in the CDR3. The CDR3 protein is CASRRTDYNQPQHF. DNA for the CDR3: TGTGCCAGTAGACGGACAGACTATAATCAGCCCCAGCATTTT.

The chain links TRBV6-5 to TRBJ1-5, with D unresolved. The length of the CDR3 is 14 residues. The germline gives CDR1 MNHEY, CDR2 SVGAGI. Trimming took 6 bases from V and 0 from J, leaving 9 bases between them. The chain's CDR3 is CASSQTYSNQPQHF. The CDR3 bases are TGTGCCAGCAGCCAAACCTATAGCAATCAGCCCCAGCATTTT.

Details on this clone: One junction end does not reproduce the germline sequence, and a read error may be involved. The gene calls are TRBV4-1 and TRBJ2-3; TRBD2 matches 9 bases. This CDR3 is built from 19 residues. Germline CDR1 reads MGHRA; CDR2 reads YSYEKL. The CDR3 DNA follows: TGCGCCAGCAGCCAATCACCACCCGCACTAGCGGGTTACACAGATACACAGTATTTT. Its protein product is CASSQSPPALAGYTDTQYF.

This clone was counted between two and nine times. The V gene is TRBV30, the J gene TRBJ1-5; TRBD1 agrees at 9 bases. Germline V gene sequence: CDR1 GTSNPN, CDR2 SVGIG (reference sequence). The V and J ends lost 3 bases and 2 bases, in that order; junction bases with no gene match: 14. This CDR3 contains 18 residues. CDR3 sequence reads: CAWRSGTGTAMGNQPQHF. In DNA, the CDR3 is TGTGCCTGGAGGTCTGGGACAGGGACTGCAATGGGCAATCAGCCCCAGCATTTT.

The chain combines TRBV6-1 with TRBJ1-4; D call uncertain. V lost 6 bases and J lost 1, with 9 bases in between. Per germline, CDR1 MNHNS and CDR2 SASEGT. The CDR3 runs 14 residues. DNA of the CDR3: TGTGCCAGCAGGCTAGTTGAAACTAATGAAAAACTGTTTTTT. Protein product: CASRLVETNEKLFF.

Here the CDR3 reads CASSPPNREGGKAFF. CDR3 DNA: TGTGCCAGCTCACCACCGAACAGGGAGGGAGGAAAGGCTTTCTTT. V gene TRBV18 combines with J gene TRBJ1-1; weak D call: TRBD1 (6 bases). The CDR3 spans 15 residues. The V gene lost 0 bases and the J gene lost 11 bases, with 19 bases spanning the gap. In germline, CDR1 is KGHSH, CDR2 LQKENI.

Here the CDR3 reads CASSQPGTGPSEQYF. The CDR3 bases are TGCGCCAGCAGCCAGCCCGGGACAGGTCCCTCCGAGCAGTACTTC. The chain carries TRBV4-1 and TRBJ2-7; TRBD1 matches 8 bases. V was pared by 3 bases and J by 6 bases, with 10 bases of the junction left unmatched. The CDR3 sequence is 15 residues long. Per the germline V gene, CDR1 is MGHRA and CDR2 is YSYEKL.

The chain is built from TRBV5-6 and TRBJ2-3, with D maybe TRBD2 (6 bases). V lost 3 bases and J 5 bases, leaving 16 bases between the germline ends. Per germline, CDR1 SGHDT and CDR2 YYEEEE. The CDR3 has 15 amino acids. The CDR3: CASSYGTPAVDTQYF. The CDR3 DNA is TGTGCCAGCAGCTACGGGACTCCGGCGGTAGATACGCAGTATTTT.

In its sample, this clone was seen once. J is TRBJ2-1 and V is TRBV5-1, with TRBD1 matching 7 bases. V gave up 4 bases and J gave up 3 bases; unmatched junction bases: 4. CDR1 is SGHRS and CDR2 is YFSETQ in the germline V gene. The CDR3 covers 14 residues. The CDR3 DNA reads as TGCGCCAGCAGCAACCGGGACAGCTACAATGAGCAGTTCTTC. Its translation: CASSNRDSYNEQFF.

The chain recombines TRBV2 with TRBJ1-1, with a weak D call TRBD1 (6 bases). This CDR3 comprises 14 residues. Germline CDR1 is SNHLY and CDR2 is FYNNEI. Between the trimmed V and J ends, which lost 7 bases and 4 bases, there was a span of 16 bases. CDR3 bases: TGTGCCAGCACCCCCGAGGGGGTGGGCACTGAAGCTTTCTTT. It codes for CASTPEGVGTEAFF.

The chain carries TRBV19 and TRBJ1-6; TRBD1 is a possible D gene (6 bases). In germline, CDR1 is LNHDA, CDR2 SQIVND (reference sequence). CDR3 length equals 19 residues. Trimming removed 5 bases from V and 0 bases from J, with 20 bases in between. This CDR3 is CASSAFRTAQSSYNSPLHF. The CDR3 DNA sequence: TGTGCCAGTAGTGCTTTTCGGACAGCTCAAAGCTCCTATAATTCACCCCTCCACTTT.